A single sample is the source of the 4 T cell receptor beta chains below, sequenced in a study of CD8+CD57+ T cells in acquired aplastic anemia. Genomic DNA served as template for TCR beta VDJ and CDR3 profiling. TCRdb independently ran MiXCR on the reads; one entry per CDR3 protein. Among some 140,000 distinct CDR3 sequences listed, just over 50% were seen once. All patients picked for sequencing had shown, by flow cytometry, an expansion of CD8+CD57+ cells. Input material: sorted CD4+, CD8+, or CD8+CD57+ T cells (not recorded which) from PBMCs. The receptors come from a human donor with aplastic anemia.

The CDR3 DNA follows: TGTGCCAGCGGCCGGGACAGGGTTTATGGCTACACCTTC. It encodes CASGRDRVYGYTF. The chain uses TRBV6-2 or TRBV6-3 and TRBJ1-2; 9 bases map to TRBD1. Trimming at V came to 8 bases and at J to 5 bases, leaving 6 bases not matched to a gene. CDR1 and CDR2 from the germline V gene are MNHEY and SVGEGT. There are 13 residues in the CDR3.

With respect to this clonotype: A clone one base away is much larger, so this may be a read error. The DNA of the CDR3 is TGTGCCAGCAGTTACGGGACAGACTGCGAGCAGTACTTC. Encoded protein: CASSYGTDCEQYF. The chain uses TRBV6-2 or TRBV6-3 and TRBJ2-7; 7 nucleotides line up with TRBD1. The CDR3 totals 13 residues. Germline V lookup: CDR1 MNHEY, CDR2 SVGEGT. V lost 2 bases and J lost 6; bases outside the gene matches: 4.

On this clonotype: A read error may explain this, as a much larger clone is one base away. The chain employs TRBV7-6 and TRBJ1-1; perhaps TRBD1 as D (6 bases). This CDR3 contains 17 residues. In germline, CDR1 is SGHVS, CDR2 FNYEAQ. Here the CDR3 reads CASSPGGTDLMNTEALF. CDR3 in DNA: TGTGCCAGCAGCCCGGGGGGCACAGACTTAATGAACACTGAAGCTCTCTTT.

This clonotype was detected many times. The chain couples TRBV20-1 to TRBJ1-2; weak D call: TRBD1 (5 bases). This CDR3 has 14 residues. Germline CDR1 is DFQATT and CDR2 is SNEGSKA (reference sequence). Trimming stripped 0 bases from V and 5 bases from J, with 13 bases between. The CDR3 spells CSARDDGTLYGYTF. The CDR3 coding sequence is TGCAGTGCTAGAGATGACGGGACCCTATATGGCTACACCTTC.